This TCR beta chain is from a study of shared clonotypes between healthy human individuals. The CDR3 has 13 amino acids. Losses at the gene ends were 6 bases for V and 4 bases for J; bases not matched to a gene: 5. Looked up from germline, CDR1 is MNHNY and CDR2 is SVGAGI (reference sequence). This clone appeared a few times. Assay used: immunoSEQ multiplex PCR; TCRdb lists only in-frame clones, some missing. The sample shows 450,000 to 500,000 clones, roughly 85% of them seen only once. The sequence came from a woman aged 40 to 50 in good health. Some clones in this sample may be carry-over from other donors' samples. The sequenced material came from PBMCs. V gene TRBV6-6 combines with J gene TRBJ1-2, with TRBD1 matching 7 bases. CDR3 sequence reads: CASRPGQPYGYTF. CDR3 sequence (DNA): TGTGCCAGCAGGCCGGGACAGCCCTATGGCTACACCTTC.